This TCR beta chain was recorded in a study of cytomegalovirus exposure and HLA in healthy donors. PCR involved 60 Vbeta and 13 Jbeta primers. The protocol was immunoSEQ multiplex PCR, while the TCRdb copy is restricted to in-frame clones and leaves out a portion. In total, the table holds approximately 71,000 clones. The CDR3 is 15 residues long. CDR1 and CDR2 (germline): MNHEY, SVGAGI. V shed 6 bases, J shed 0 bases, and the junction held 5 bases outside the gene matches. The receptor's source is a female donor in good health and CMV-seropositive. The sequenced material came from PBMCs. This chain joins TRBV6-5 and TRBJ1-3; 7 bases match TRBD1. The CDR3 DNA reads as TGTGCCAGCAGACCGGGACAGTTCTCTGGAAACACCATATATTTT. Amino acid sequence: CASRPGQFSGNTIYF.